The T cell receptor beta chain under discussion was sequenced for a study of T cell repertoires in cytomegalovirus infection. Study summary: Indicated by public TCR beta signatures were CMV infection and matching HLA type. Regarding the study as a whole: It was HLA-C-restricted CMV-specific TCR beta clonotypes that dominated the response ex vivo. The cumulative frequency of public TCR beta families identified carriers of CMV plus the relevant HLA.

This clonotype was seen at least ten times. Antigen: not known. One entry per CDR3 protein results from TCRdb running MiXCR on the reads. This repertoire shows about 300,000 distinct CDR3 sequences, roughly a tenth found once; its top ten account for approximately 2.3%. The CDR3 consists of 13 residues. Trimming took off 1 base at V and 7 bases at J, with 10 bases between the two ends. The chain uses TRBV12-3 or TRBV12-4 and TRBJ1-2; D uncertain. The source material was PBMCs. This receptor was identified in a human donor in good health (CMV status not recorded). Some clones in this sample may be carry-over from other donors' samples. The CDR3 loop reads CASSLEGDPGYTF. In nucleotides, the CDR3 is TGTGCCAGCAGTTTAGAAGGAGATCCTGGCTACACCTTC.